Shown below are 9 T cell receptor beta chains from a single sample sequenced in a study of blood T cell repertoires in COVID-19. Here immunoSEQ multiplex PCR was the method, and the copy in TCRdb shows in-frame clones only, minus some. The sample lists hundreds of thousands of clones, around 90% occurring once. The material sequenced was peripheral blood. The receptors were sampled from a woman in her fifties or sixties with COVID-19, enrolled during active disease.

The chain recombines TRBV30 with TRBJ2-1; 7 bases map to TRBD1. CDR3 length: 12 residues. Germline trimming cut 0 bases from V and 16 bases from J; bases unmatched to any gene: 9. The V gene's germline CDR1 is GTSNPN and CDR2 SVGIG (reference sequence). CDR3 sequence reads: CAWSVTGVGKFF. The CDR3 nucleotides read TGTGCCTGGAGTGTTACAGGGGTGGGGAAATTCTTC.

This clone was detected only once. The rearrangement links TRBV7-3 to TRBJ2-2; TRBD2 matches at 8 bases. The CDR3 is 17 residues long. V gave up 5 bases and J gave up 0 bases; unmatched junction bases: 8. CDR1 and CDR2 (germline): SGHTA, FQGTGA. Written as DNA, the CDR3 is TGTGCCAGCAGCCCCCTTCCGGGACTAGCGAACACCGGGGAGCTGTTTTTT. Translated, it gives CASSPLPGLANTGELFF.

The CDR3 nucleotides read TGTGCAAGTCGCTTAGCCGTGCAGAATAGCAATCAGCCCCAGCATTTT. Its protein is CASRLAVQNSNQPQHF. This sequence joins TRBV12-2 and TRBJ1-5; TRBD1 reflects the table's D call only, with no check against the DNA. TRBV12-2 is marked as a pseudogene. There are 16 residues in the CDR3.

The gene calls are TRBV18 and TRBJ1-4, with 8 bases aligning to TRBD1. In germline, CDR1 is KGHSH, CDR2 LQKENI. The CDR3 covers 14 residues. J lost 4 bases, V lost 5 bases, and 3 bases had no gene match. This chain's CDR3 is CASSSGQDNEKLFF. The CDR3 bases are TGTGCCAGCTCATCGGGACAGGATAATGAAAAACTGTTTTTT.

This sequence joins TRBV30 and TRBJ1-6; no definite D call. Trimming left V 4 bases short and J 6 bases short, with 13 bases between. Germline V gives CDR1 GTSNPN, CDR2 SVGIG (reference sequence). The CDR3 spans 14 residues. The CDR3 reads CAWTEGAGNSPLHF. The CDR3 nucleotides are TGTGCCTGGACTGAGGGCGCGGGTAATTCACCCCTCCACTTT.

The genes are TRBV7-9 and TRBJ2-5, with 7 nucleotides matching TRBD1. The CDR3 covers 14 residues. Trimming cost V 5 bases and J 5 bases; bases outside gene matches: 8. Germline V gene lookup returns CDR1 SEHNR and CDR2 FQNEAQ (reference sequence). CDR3 loop: CASSPTGEWETQYF. Written as DNA, the CDR3 is TGTGCCAGCAGCCCAACAGGGGAATGGGAGACCCAGTACTTC.

A single count supports this clone. The chain uses TRBV25-1 and TRBJ1-2; 7 bases agree with TRBD1. Looked up from germline, CDR1 is MGHDK and CDR2 is SYGVNS. The CDR3 consists of 16 residues. V lost 6 bases and J lost 3; bases outside the gene matches: 13. CDR3 coding DNA: TGTGCCAGCAGCGGATCCCGAGCAGGGGGGTACTATGGCTACACCTTC. Translated, it gives CASSGSRAGGYYGYTF.

The chain employs TRBV24-1 and TRBJ1-2, with D perhaps matching TRBD1 (6 bases). Germline-derived CDR1 and CDR2 are KGHDR and SFDVKD. CDR3 length: 14 amino acids. Trimming cost V 4 bases and J 9 bases, with 17 bases left between them. CDR3 loop: CATSDSDRPMRYTF. The CDR3 DNA is TGTGCCACCAGTGACTCAGACAGGCCCATGCGCTACACCTTC.

V is TRBV19 and J is TRBJ1-2; 12 nucleotides line up with TRBD1. Trimming took 7 bases from V and 6 from J; bases not matched to a gene: 9. The CDR3 length is 15 residues. The germline V gene has CDR1 LNHDA and CDR2 SQIVND (reference sequence). CDR3 residues: CASNTGTGGVDGYTF. The CDR3 DNA follows: TGTGCCAGTAACACCGGGACAGGGGGCGTGGATGGCTACACCTTC. Filled out from reference TRBV19 and TRBJ1-2, the complete variable domain reads DGGITQSPKYLFRKEGQNVTLSCEQNLNHDAMYWYRQDPGQGLRLIYYSQIVNDFQKGDIAEGYSVSREKKESFPLTVTSAQKNPTAFYLCASNTGTGGVDGYTFGSGTRLTVV.